The rows below give T cell receptor beta chains drawn from one sample of a study of identical twins. In TCRdb, the 5' RACE reads were re-called with MiXCR into one record per CDR3 protein. There are 250,000 or so distinct CDR3 sequences in the sample; approximately 12% occur only once, and 4% to 5% lies in the top ten. This sample also appeared in a second study, on yellow fever vaccine responses in identical twins.

The specimen was memory (CD45RO+) T cells sorted from blood. The receptors here all came from a woman aged 18-30 years in good health. Each CDR3 is given with its conserved first and last residue. Each record gives: V gene, clone size, J gene, D gene, CDR3 protein, CDR3 DNA. D genes are given only for firm matches. Clone size, where shown, is once, few, many, or a class for clones that have expanded.

v_call: TRBV7-2
clone_size: NA
j_call: TRBJ1-1
d_call: NA
cdr3_aa: CASSLVSGVNTEAFF
cdr3_nt: TGTGCCAGCAGCTTAGTTAGTGGAGTGAACACTGAAGCTTTCTTT

v_call: TRBV28
clone_size: NA
j_call: TRBJ2-1
d_call: TRBD2
cdr3_aa: CASSLSPSGGGGEQFF
cdr3_nt: TGTGCCAGCAGTTTATCCCCTAGCGGGGGAGGGGGTGAGCAGTTCTTC

v_call: TRBV12-3/TRBV12-4
clone_size: many
j_call: TRBJ2-3
d_call: NA
cdr3_aa: CASTLGTDTQYF
cdr3_nt: TGTGCCAGCACCTTGGGGACAGATACGCAGTATTTT

v_call: TRBV24-1
clone_size: NA
j_call: TRBJ2-7
d_call: TRBD1
cdr3_aa: CATSDPGTGNYEQYF
cdr3_nt: TGTGCCACCAGTGACCCCGGGACAGGGAACTACGAGCAGTACTTC

v_call: TRBV20-1
clone_size: many
j_call: TRBJ2-5
d_call: NA
cdr3_aa: CSARGPGGGETQYF
cdr3_nt: TGCAGTGCTAGAGGTCCCGGGGGCGGGGAGACCCAGTACTTC

v_call: TRBV6-1
clone_size: NA
j_call: TRBJ2-2
d_call: NA
cdr3_aa: CASISRLVTANTGELFF
cdr3_nt: TGTGCCAGCATATCAAGATTGGTGACAGCGAACACCGGGGAGCTGTTTTTT

v_call: TRBV6-1
clone_size: few
j_call: TRBJ2-1
d_call: NA
cdr3_aa: CASNPGVGNEQFF
cdr3_nt: TGTGCCAGCAACCCTGGGGTGGGCAATGAGCAGTTCTTC

v_call: TRBV7-9
clone_size: few
j_call: TRBJ2-7
d_call: NA
cdr3_aa: CASSLMGGPRNEQYF
cdr3_nt: TGTGCCAGCAGCTTAATGGGGGGGCCGAGGAACGAGCAGTACTTC

v_call: TRBV2
clone_size: few
j_call: TRBJ2-5
d_call: TRBD1
cdr3_aa: CASSDLWDRERETQYF
cdr3_nt: TGTGCCAGCAGTGACTTATGGGACAGGGAAAGAGAGACCCAGTACTTC

v_call: TRBV7-9
clone_size: many
j_call: TRBJ2-7
d_call: NA
cdr3_aa: CASSLGVTGIYEQYF
cdr3_nt: TGTGCCAGCAGCTTAGGAGTGACCGGGATATACGAGCAGTACTTC

v_call: TRBV15
clone_size: few
j_call: TRBJ2-1
d_call: NA
cdr3_aa: CATSRDLQGGSKISYNEQFF
cdr3_nt: TGTGCCACCAGCAGAGATCTACAGGGTGGATCGAAAATCTCCTACAATGAGCAGTTCTTC

v_call: TRBV2
clone_size: many
j_call: TRBJ2-2
d_call: NA
cdr3_aa: CASSNRASGTGELFF
cdr3_nt: TGTGCCAGCAGTAACAGAGCAAGCGGCACCGGGGAGCTGTTTTTT

v_call: TRBV6-1
clone_size: NA
j_call: TRBJ1-1
d_call: NA
cdr3_aa: CASRTTPNTEAFF
cdr3_nt: TGTGCCAGCAGAACCACACCGAACACTGAAGCTTTCTTT

v_call: TRBV4-2
clone_size: many
j_call: TRBJ2-3
d_call: NA
cdr3_aa: CASSLRGGTDTQYF
cdr3_nt: TGTGCCAGCAGCCTCAGGGGGGGCACAGATACGCAGTATTTT

v_call: TRBV4-2
clone_size: NA
j_call: TRBJ1-2
d_call: NA
cdr3_aa: CASSQDMVPGDYGYTF
cdr3_nt: TGTGCCAGCAGCCAAGATATGGTTCCAGGAGACTATGGCTACACCTTC

v_call: TRBV24-1
clone_size: many
j_call: TRBJ2-5
d_call: NA
cdr3_aa: CATSALQQETQYF
cdr3_nt: TGTGCCACCAGTGCGTTACAGCAAGAGACCCAGTACTTC

v_call: TRBV7-2
clone_size: NA
j_call: TRBJ2-7
d_call: NA
cdr3_aa: CASSSKGYSEQYF
cdr3_nt: TGTGCCAGCAGCTCGAAGGGTTACTCCGAGCAGTACTTC

v_call: TRBV6-4
clone_size: few
j_call: TRBJ2-3
d_call: NA
cdr3_aa: CASRETFYTDTQYF
cdr3_nt: TGTGCCAGCAGAGAGACATTCTACACAGATACGCAGTATTTT

v_call: TRBV5-1
clone_size: few
j_call: TRBJ2-1
d_call: TRBD2
cdr3_aa: CASSPGLAGGPQFF
cdr3_nt: TGCGCCAGCAGCCCTGGACTAGCGGGGGGGCCGCAGTTCTTC

v_call: TRBV20-1
clone_size: many
j_call: TRBJ2-7
d_call: NA
cdr3_aa: CSASSEFGYEQYF
cdr3_nt: TGCAGTGCTAGTTCGGAATTCGGCTACGAGCAGTACTTC

v_call: TRBV18
clone_size: NA
j_call: TRBJ2-2
d_call: TRBD1
cdr3_aa: CASSPATGATGELFF
cdr3_nt: TGTGCCAGCTCACCGGCCACAGGGGCCACCGGGGAGCTGTTTTTT

v_call: TRBV2
clone_size: few
j_call: TRBJ2-1
d_call: TRBD1
cdr3_aa: CASCRDRDDEQFF
cdr3_nt: TGTGCCAGCTGCCGGGACAGGGACGATGAGCAGTTCTTC

v_call: TRBV28
clone_size: few
j_call: TRBJ2-4
d_call: NA
cdr3_aa: CASRSPRVSAKNIQYF
cdr3_nt: TGTGCCAGCAGGTCTCCCCGGGTGTCAGCCAAAAACATTCAGTACTTC

v_call: TRBV10-3
clone_size: NA
j_call: TRBJ2-5
d_call: TRBD2
cdr3_aa: CATAAGTVAPVETQYF
cdr3_nt: TGTGCCACAGCAGCGGGGACGGTTGCCCCAGTGGAGACCCAGTACTTC

v_call: TRBV20-1
clone_size: many
j_call: TRBJ2-7
d_call: TRBD1
cdr3_aa: CSARTGGTYEQYF
cdr3_nt: TGCAGTGCTAGGACAGGGGGCACTTACGAGCAGTACTTC

v_call: TRBV6-5
clone_size: few
j_call: TRBJ2-3
d_call: TRBD2
cdr3_aa: CASSYSASGGTSTDTQYF
cdr3_nt: TGTGCCAGCAGTTATAGTGCTAGCGGGGGGACTAGCACAGATACGCAGTATTTT

v_call: TRBV7-2
clone_size: many
j_call: TRBJ2-1
d_call: TRBD2
cdr3_aa: CASSLNGRGRNEQFF
cdr3_nt: TGTGCCAGCAGCTTAAACGGGAGGGGTCGGAATGAGCAGTTCTTC

v_call: TRBV11-2
clone_size: NA
j_call: TRBJ2-3
d_call: NA
cdr3_aa: CASSLDPGFSQYF
cdr3_nt: TGTGCCAGCAGCTTAGATCCAGGGTTTTCGCAGTATTTT

v_call: TRBV6-5
clone_size: NA
j_call: TRBJ2-3
d_call: NA
cdr3_aa: CASSYGMGRGADTQYF
cdr3_nt: TGTGCCAGCAGTTACGGGATGGGACGGGGCGCAGATACGCAGTATTTT

v_call: TRBV18
clone_size: many
j_call: TRBJ2-5
d_call: NA
cdr3_aa: CASSPPGQETQYF
cdr3_nt: TGTGCCAGCTCACCACCAGGCCAAGAGACCCAGTACTTC

v_call: TRBV20-1
clone_size: NA
j_call: TRBJ1-1
d_call: NA
cdr3_aa: CSARSGGWRGTTEAFF
cdr3_nt: TGCAGTGCCCGCAGTGGGGGGTGGAGGGGAACAACTGAAGCTTTCTTT

v_call: TRBV24-1
clone_size: few
j_call: TRBJ2-3
d_call: TRBD2
cdr3_aa: CATSFSRTSGGVTDTQYF
cdr3_nt: TGTGCCACCAGTTTTTCACGGACTAGCGGGGGGGTTACAGATACGCAGTATTTT

v_call: TRBV19
clone_size: once
j_call: TRBJ2-1
d_call: TRBD2
cdr3_aa: CASSLAGGLVEQFF
cdr3_nt: TGTGCCAGTAGCCTAGCGGGGGGGCTCGTCGAGCAGTTCTTC

v_call: TRBV20-1
clone_size: NA
j_call: TRBJ2-7
d_call: TRBD1
cdr3_aa: CSARDREYEQYF
cdr3_nt: TGCAGTGCTAGGGACAGGGAGTACGAGCAGTACTTC

v_call: TRBV11-2
clone_size: few
j_call: TRBJ2-7
d_call: NA
cdr3_aa: CASSLDSGFRLWYF
cdr3_nt: TGTGCCAGCAGCTTGGATTCGGGATTCCGGTTATGGTACTTC

v_call: TRBV10-3
clone_size: NA
j_call: TRBJ2-3
d_call: NA
cdr3_aa: CAISESTRTQYF
cdr3_nt: TGTGCCATCAGTGAGTCGACTAGGACGCAGTATTTT

v_call: TRBV7-2
clone_size: many
j_call: TRBJ2-1
d_call: NA
cdr3_aa: CASSLLLDNEQFF
cdr3_nt: TGTGCCAGCAGCTTATTACTCGACAATGAGCAGTTCTTC

v_call: TRBV7-3
clone_size: NA
j_call: TRBJ2-7
d_call: NA
cdr3_aa: CASSLNPPWDEQYF
cdr3_nt: TGTGCCAGCAGCTTAAACCCCCCGTGGGACGAGCAGTACTTC

v_call: TRBV7-2
clone_size: NA
j_call: TRBJ2-1
d_call: TRBD1
cdr3_aa: CASSLVRGRDEQFF
cdr3_nt: TGTGCCAGCAGCTTAGTCAGGGGGCGCGATGAGCAGTTCTTC

v_call: TRBV7-3
clone_size: many
j_call: TRBJ2-2
d_call: TRBD2
cdr3_aa: CASSLLAANTGELFF
cdr3_nt: TGTGCCAGCAGCTTGCTAGCGGCGAACACCGGGGAGCTGTTTTTT

v_call: TRBV7-9
clone_size: NA
j_call: TRBJ2-5
d_call: TRBD2
cdr3_aa: CASSRTGAGGQETQYF
cdr3_nt: TGTGCCAGCAGCCGAACTGGCGCGGGGGGGCAAGAGACCCAGTACTTC

v_call: TRBV4-3
clone_size: few
j_call: TRBJ1-2
d_call: NA
cdr3_aa: CASSQDDVGTYGYTF
cdr3_nt: TGCGCCAGCAGCCAGGACGACGTTGGGACGTACGGCTACACCTTC

v_call: TRBV6-1
clone_size: NA
j_call: TRBJ2-1
d_call: TRBD2
cdr3_aa: CASSAPSGRGYNEQFF
cdr3_nt: TGTGCCAGCAGTGCTCCTAGCGGGAGGGGGTACAATGAGCAGTTCTTC

v_call: TRBV3-1
clone_size: few
j_call: TRBJ2-5
d_call: NA
cdr3_aa: CASSQEYRGETQYF
cdr3_nt: TGTGCCAGCAGCCAAGAGTATAGGGGTGAGACCCAGTACTTC

v_call: TRBV11-2
clone_size: NA
j_call: TRBJ2-7
d_call: NA
cdr3_aa: CASSSITVYEQYF
cdr3_nt: TGTGCCAGCAGCTCAATTACTGTCTACGAGCAGTACTTC

v_call: TRBV5-1
clone_size: few
j_call: TRBJ2-1
d_call: TRBD2
cdr3_aa: CASRGRTSGNEQFF
cdr3_nt: TGCGCCAGCAGGGGGAGGACTAGCGGGAATGAGCAGTTCTTC

v_call: TRBV3-1
clone_size: few
j_call: TRBJ1-1
d_call: NA
cdr3_aa: CASSQKQGNTEAFF
cdr3_nt: TGTGCCAGCAGCCAGAAACAGGGGAACACTGAAGCTTTCTTT

v_call: TRBV6-1
clone_size: NA
j_call: TRBJ2-5
d_call: TRBD1
cdr3_aa: CASRTRDRGVETQYF
cdr3_nt: TGTGCCAGCCGGACCCGGGACAGGGGCGTAGAGACCCAGTACTTC

v_call: TRBV30
clone_size: few
j_call: TRBJ2-1
d_call: NA
cdr3_aa: CALGLPSNEQFF
cdr3_nt: TGTGCCCTAGGGCTGCCCTCCAATGAGCAGTTCTTC

v_call: TRBV2
clone_size: NA
j_call: TRBJ2-7
d_call: NA
cdr3_aa: CASSTLWGQYF
cdr3_nt: TGTGCCAGCAGTACCCTATGGGGGCAGTACTTC

v_call: TRBV11-2
clone_size: few
j_call: TRBJ2-7
d_call: TRBD1
cdr3_aa: CASSPWTGYSYEQYF
cdr3_nt: TGTGCCAGCAGCCCGTGGACAGGGTACTCCTACGAGCAGTACTTC

v_call: TRBV20-1
clone_size: NA
j_call: TRBJ2-5
d_call: TRBD2
cdr3_aa: CSARDPWTSGKETQYF
cdr3_nt: TGCAGTGCTAGAGATCCGTGGACTAGCGGGAAAGAGACCCAGTACTTC

v_call: TRBV20-1
clone_size: many
j_call: TRBJ2-3
d_call: TRBD2
cdr3_aa: CSARISGRTTDTQYF
cdr3_nt: TGCAGTGCTAGAATTAGCGGGAGAACGACAGATACGCAGTATTTT

v_call: TRBV5-6
clone_size: few
j_call: TRBJ2-1
d_call: NA
cdr3_aa: CASSLGQVFIDEQFF
cdr3_nt: TGTGCCAGCAGCTTGGGTCAGGTATTTATCGATGAGCAGTTCTTC

v_call: TRBV29-1
clone_size: many
j_call: TRBJ2-1
d_call: TRBD1
cdr3_aa: CSAEQGGTYNEQFF
cdr3_nt: TGCAGCGCTGAACAGGGGGGCACCTACAATGAGCAGTTCTTC

v_call: TRBV6-1
clone_size: few
j_call: TRBJ2-7
d_call: NA
cdr3_aa: CASSEARTVRYEQYF
cdr3_nt: TGTGCCAGCAGTGAAGCCCGGACAGTACGATACGAGCAGTACTTC

v_call: TRBV20-1
clone_size: many
j_call: TRBJ2-1
d_call: NA
cdr3_aa: CSAREGAGRYNEQFF
cdr3_nt: TGCAGTGCTAGAGAGGGAGCGGGCCGCTACAATGAGCAGTTCTTC

v_call: TRBV7-2
clone_size: few
j_call: TRBJ2-5
d_call: NA
cdr3_aa: CASTERQETQYF
cdr3_nt: TGTGCCAGCACCGAGAGACAAGAGACCCAGTACTTC